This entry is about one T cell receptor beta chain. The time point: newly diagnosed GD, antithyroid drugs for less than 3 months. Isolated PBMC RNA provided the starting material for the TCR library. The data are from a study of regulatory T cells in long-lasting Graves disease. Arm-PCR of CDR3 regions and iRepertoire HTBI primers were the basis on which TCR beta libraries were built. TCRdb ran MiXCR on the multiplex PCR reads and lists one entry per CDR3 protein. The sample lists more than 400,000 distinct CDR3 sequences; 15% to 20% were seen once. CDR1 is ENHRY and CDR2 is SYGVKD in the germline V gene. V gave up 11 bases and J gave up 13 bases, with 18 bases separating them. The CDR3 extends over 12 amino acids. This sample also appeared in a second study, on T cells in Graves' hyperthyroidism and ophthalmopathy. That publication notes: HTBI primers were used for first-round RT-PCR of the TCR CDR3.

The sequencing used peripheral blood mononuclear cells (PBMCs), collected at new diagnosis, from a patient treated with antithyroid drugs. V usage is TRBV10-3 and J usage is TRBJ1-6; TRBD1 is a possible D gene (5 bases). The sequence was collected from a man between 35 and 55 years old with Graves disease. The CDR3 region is CAAKGTDGPLHF. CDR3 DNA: TGTGCCGCCAAAGGGACCGACGGGCCCCTCCACTTT.